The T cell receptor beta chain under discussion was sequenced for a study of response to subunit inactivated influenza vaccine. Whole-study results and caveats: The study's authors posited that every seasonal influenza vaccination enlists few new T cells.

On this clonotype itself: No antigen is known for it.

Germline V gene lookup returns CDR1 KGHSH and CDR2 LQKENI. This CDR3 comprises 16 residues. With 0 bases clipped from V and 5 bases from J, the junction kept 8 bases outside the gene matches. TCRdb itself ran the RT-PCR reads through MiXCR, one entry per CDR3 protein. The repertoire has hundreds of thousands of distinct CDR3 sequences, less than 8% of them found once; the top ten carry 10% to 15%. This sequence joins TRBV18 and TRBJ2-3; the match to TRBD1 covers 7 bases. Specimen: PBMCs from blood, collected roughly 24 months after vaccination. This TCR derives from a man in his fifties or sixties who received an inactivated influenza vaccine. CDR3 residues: CASSPPRQGVQDTQYF. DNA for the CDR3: TGTGCCAGCTCACCACCCCGGCAGGGGGTACAAGATACGCAGTATTTT. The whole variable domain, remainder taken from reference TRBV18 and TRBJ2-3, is NAGVMQNPRHLVRRRGQEARLRCSPMKGHSHVYWYRQLPEEGLKFMVYLQKENIIDESGMPKERFSAEFPKEGPSILRIQQVVRGDSAAYFCASSPPRQGVQDTQYFGPGTRLTVL.